The next 20 T cell receptor beta chains were all read from a single sample in a study of regulatory T cells in long-lasting Graves disease. Described time point: newly diagnosed GD, antithyroid drugs for less than 3 months. Generation of the TCR library employed RNA extracted from PBMCs. Arm-PCR of CDR3 regions and iRepertoire HTBI primers were used to build TCR beta libraries. One entry per CDR3 protein, called by TCRdb with MiXCR from the multiplex PCR reads. Of about 540,000 distinct CDR3 sequences in the sample, less than 15% were seen once. These data also formed part of another study, on T cells in Graves' hyperthyroidism and ophthalmopathy.

This specimen was peripheral blood mononuclear cells (PBMCs), taken at new diagnosis, from a patient treated with antithyroid drugs. Receptors were obtained from a man aged 30-40 years with Graves disease.

This clonotype has a count of ten or more. The J gene is TRBJ1-6, the V gene TRBV28; possible D gene TRBD1, 5 bases. The germline V and J ends were trimmed by 3 bases and 11 bases, with 23 bases remaining between them. CDR3 length: 17 residues. In germline, CDR1 is MDHEN, CDR2 SYDVKM. This CDR3 is CASSFGIYRQGLTPLHF. Written as DNA, the CDR3 is TGTGCCAGCAGTTTCGGAATTTACCGGCAGGGTTTAACACCCCTCCACTTT. Using reference TRBV28 and TRBJ1-6 for the parts outside the CDR3, the full variable domain is DVKVTQSSRYLVKRTGEKVFLECVQDMDHENMFWYRQDPGLGLRLIYFSYDVKMKEKGDIPEGYSVSREKKERFSLILESASTNQTSMYLCASSFGIYRQGLTPLHFGNGTRLTVT.

This clonotype was recorded at least ten times. This rearrangement joins TRBV18 to TRBJ2-7; 8 nucleotides agree with TRBD2. Looked up from germline, CDR1 is KGHSH and CDR2 is LQKENI. This CDR3 is built from 16 residues. V trimming: 2 bases; J trimming: 0 bases; junction bases outside the gene matches: 6. CDR3 residues: CASSPAGGRFSYEQYF. In DNA, the CDR3 is TGTGCCAGCTCACCAGCGGGGGGCCGTTTCTCCTACGAGCAGTACTTC.

In its sample, this clonotype was seen a few times. This chain links TRBV20-1 with TRBJ1-1; no reliable D call. The V gene's germline CDR1 is DFQATT and CDR2 SNEGSKA (reference sequence). Deletions cut 1 base from V and 6 bases from J, with 12 bases between. The CDR3 runs to 13 residues. The CDR3 DNA reads as TGCAGTGCTAGAGTCACAGCCCAGGCTGAAGCTTTCTTT. Translation gives CSARVTAQAEAFF.

As regards this clonotype: A much bigger clone sits one base away, suggesting this may be a read error. The chain links TRBV20-1 to TRBJ2-7, with 7 nucleotides matching TRBD2. From germline, CDR1 is DFQATT and CDR2 SNEGSKA (reference sequence). The V segment lost 6 bases and the J segment 5 bases; nucleotides outside the gene matches: 10. This CDR3 spans 13 amino acids. CDR3 residues: CSAILALVNEQYF. The CDR3 DNA is TGCAGTGCGATACTAGCGCTGGTCAACGAGCAGTACTTC.

This clonotype came up many times. The V call is TRBV25-1, the J call TRBJ2-5; a weak D match, TRBD1 (6 bases). Trimming took off 4 bases at V and 2 bases at J, with 11 bases between the two ends. Germline CDR1 MGHDK, CDR2 SYGVNS. The CDR3 is 14 residues long. The CDR3 nucleotides are TGTGCCAGCAGTGCCGGACAGATTCAAGAGACCCAGTACTTC. Translation gives CASSAGQIQETQYF.

V and J are TRBV7-9 and TRBJ2-5; D remains ambiguous. Trimming took off 5 bases at V and 2 bases at J, with 12 bases between the two ends. The CDR3 has 14 residues. Germline V lookup: CDR1 SEHNR, CDR2 FQNEAQ (reference sequence). This CDR3 is CASSPNGLQETQYF. The CDR3 DNA reads TGTGCCAGCAGCCCAAACGGATTACAAGAGACCCAGTACTTC.

Of note for this clonotype: This sequence may be a read error, since a much larger clone differs from it by one base. The chain uses TRBV15 and TRBJ1-4; TRBD1 matches 8 bases. Germline V gene data show CDR1 as LNHNV and CDR2 as YYDKDF (reference sequence). This CDR3 region has 15 residues. CDR3: CATSRVGQANEKLLF. For the CDR3, the DNA is TGTGCCACCAGCAGAGTGGGACAGGCTAATGAAAAACTGTTGTTT. Full variable domain (missing parts from reference TRBV15 and TRBJ1-4): DAMVIQNPRYQVTQFGKPVTLSCSQTLNHNVMYWYQQKSSQAPKLLFHYYDKDFNNEADTPDNFQSRRPNTSFCFLDIRSPGLGDTAMYLCATSRVGQANEKLLFGSGTQLSVL.

This chain joins TRBV12-5 and TRBJ2-2; possibly TRBD2 for D (5 bases). CDR1 and CDR2 from the germline V gene are LGHNT and FRNRAP. The CDR3 spans 18 residues. V shed 0 bases and J shed 2 bases, with 16 bases lying between them. The DNA of the CDR3 is TGTGCTAGTGGTTTGGTACCTTTAGTAGGGAGTAACACCGGGGAGCTGTTTTTT. This sequence encodes CASGLVPLVGSNTGELFF.

This clonotype was seen many times. Written as DNA, the CDR3 is TGTGCCACCAGTGACGAGAACCGGGACCCTATTGAGGATACGCAGTATTTT. Residues: CATSDENRDPIEDTQYF. The V and J genes are TRBV24-1 and TRBJ2-3, with D perhaps TRBD1 or TRBD2 (5 bases each). Germline CDR1 is KGHDR and CDR2 is SFDVKD. The CDR3 covers 17 residues. V lost 4 bases to trimming and J lost 6 bases, with 22 bases between them.

This clonotype has at least ten counts. The chain carries TRBV11-2 and TRBJ1-1, with 10 bases aligning to TRBD1. Germline V gene sequence: CDR1 SGHAT, CDR2 FQNNGV. The CDR3 runs to 14 residues. V lost 5 bases and J lost 1; bases outside the gene matches: 1. The CDR3 DNA reads TGTGCCAGCAGCGGGGACAGGGGGAACACTGAAGCTTTCTTT. Protein product: CASSGDRGNTEAFF. Using reference TRBV11-2 and TRBJ1-1 for the parts outside the CDR3, the full variable domain is EAGVAQSPRYKIIEKRQSVAFWCNPISGHATLYWYQQILGQGPKLLIQFQNNGVVDDSQLPKDRFSAERLKGVDSTLKIQPAKLEDSAVYLCASSGDRGNTEAFFGQGTRLTVV.

This clonotype was observed at least ten times. The V call is TRBV7-3, the J call TRBJ2-1, with 9 nucleotides matching TRBD2. Germline CDR1 and CDR2: SGHTA and FQGTGA. The CDR3 sequence is 17 residues long. V lost 3 bases, J lost 5 bases, and 11 bases stayed unmatched. DNA of the CDR3: TGTGCCAGCAGCTTGCCATTTTGGCGGGAGGGCCACAATGAGCAGTTCTTC. Its translation: CASSLPFWREGHNEQFF.

The rearrangement uses TRBV2 and TRBJ2-6; TRBD1 matches 7 bases. This CDR3 spans 14 amino acids. V lost 10 bases, J lost 0 bases, and 3 bases stayed unmatched. Germline CDR1 reads SNHLY; CDR2 reads FYNNEI. DNA for the CDR3: TGTGCCATTTCAGGGGGCTCTGGGGCCAACGTCCTGACTTTC. This encodes CAISGGSGANVLTF.

In its sample, this clonotype was seen many times. This sequence joins TRBV3-1 and TRBJ2-3, with 9 bases identical to TRBD2. V was clipped by 2 bases and J by 6 bases; unmatched bases: 15. The CDR3 has 18 amino acids. In germline, CDR1 is LGHDT, CDR2 YNNKEL (reference sequence). For the CDR3, the DNA is TGTGCCAGCAGCCAATTCTTCGGTCTAGCGGGGATCAAGGATACGCAGTATTTT. This gives the protein CASSQFFGLAGIKDTQYF.

The table lists this clonotype with a few counts. The gene calls are TRBV15 and TRBJ1-1; D perhaps matches TRBD1 (5 bases). Germline CDR1 is LNHNV and CDR2 is YYDKDF (reference sequence). Trimming pared 5 bases from V and 4 bases from J, leaving 5 bases between. The CDR3 loop spans 11 amino acids. The CDR3 protein is CATSGGTEAFF. CDR3 nucleotides: TGTGCCACCAGCGGGGGCACTGAAGCTTTCTTT.

On this clonotype: A much larger clonotype is one base distant, so this may be a read error. The chain is built from TRBV11-2 and TRBJ2-3; 8 nucleotides match TRBD1. CDR3 size: 14 residues. V trimming: 6 bases; J trimming: 3 bases; junction bases outside the gene matches: 5. The germline CDR1 and CDR2 sequences are SGHAT and FQNNGV. The chain's CDR3 is CASRRDRLTDTQYF. In nucleotides, the CDR3 is TGTGCCAGCAGGCGGGACAGGTTGACAGATACGCAGTATTTT.

This clonotype was observed many times. The genes are TRBV20-1 and TRBJ2-7, with D maybe TRBD2 (5 bases). Between the trimmed V and J ends, which lost 3 bases and 7 bases, there was a span of 13 bases. The CDR3 length is 12 residues. Germline CDR1 DFQATT, CDR2 SNEGSKA (reference sequence). The CDR3 here is CSASRTSWEQYF. Here the CDR3 DNA reads TGCAGTGCTAGTAGGACTTCCTGGGAGCAGTACTTC.

A word on this clonotype: The junction differs from germline at one of its ends, possibly a read error. The chain employs TRBV7-9 and TRBJ1-1; D unclear. Germline values: CDR1 SEHNR, CDR2 FQNEAQ (reference sequence). This CDR3 is built from 14 residues. This CDR3 is CASSPWRVGTEASF. The CDR3 coding sequence is TGTGCCAGCAGCCCTTGGAGGGTGGGCACTGAAGCTTCCTTT.

The V and J genes are TRBV11-2 and TRBJ1-1; TRBD1 is a possible D gene (6 bases). V lost 0 bases and J 4 bases, leaving 18 bases between the germline ends. The CDR3 has 17 residues. Germline loops: CDR1 SGHAT, CDR2 FQNNGV. The CDR3 protein is CASSLERGAGVGTEAFF. For the CDR3, the DNA is TGTGCCAGCAGCTTAGAAAGGGGGGCCGGGGTCGGCACTGAAGCTTTCTTT.

The chain has TRBV5-1 and TRBJ2-2, with D tentatively TRBD2 (5 bases). Deletions cut 7 bases from V and 6 bases from J, with 13 bases between. Germline V gene sequence: CDR1 SGHRS, CDR2 YFSETQ. This CDR3 is built from 13 residues. DNA of the CDR3: TGCGCCAGCCCGGACTCGCTCTCCGGGGAGCTGTTTTTT. Its protein is CASPDSLSGELFF.

In its sample, this clonotype was seen many times. V gene TRBV29-1 combines with J gene TRBJ1-4, with D possibly matching TRBD1 (5 bases). V was shortened by 7 bases and J by 6 bases, with 12 bases between the two germline ends. The CDR3 has 12 residues. Per germline, CDR1 SQVTM and CDR2 ANQGSEA. The CDR3: CSARGTHEKLFF. The CDR3 DNA follows: TGCAGCGCGCGCGGGACGCATGAAAAACTGTTTTTT.